The 12 T cell receptor beta chains listed next were all sequenced from one sample in a study of T cell repertoires in cytomegalovirus infection. No antigen is known for these receptors. In TCRdb, the reads were re-called with MiXCR into one record per CDR3 protein. The table shows some 920,000 distinct CDR3 sequences, with roughly 30% occurring only once. The sequences come from cultured CD8+ T cells from PBMCs, collected from culture after CMV antigen stimulation. The receptors come from a human donor in good health (CMV status not recorded). Some clones in this sample may be carry-over from other donors' samples.

The rearrangement joins TRBV19 to TRBJ1-6; D is perhaps TRBD1 (5 bases). V was cut by 7 bases and J by 7 bases, with 14 bases left in between. The CDR3 length is 14 residues. CDR1 LNHDA and CDR2 SQIVND come from the germline V gene (reference sequence). CDR3 coding DNA: TGTGCCAGTACCCCGGGGGGGTCGAATTCACCCCTCCACTTT. Encoded protein: CASTPGGSNSPLHF.

This clonotype appeared a few times. The genes are TRBV7-6 and TRBJ1-3; D ambiguous. V was pared by 2 bases and J by 3 bases, with 11 bases between. CDR1 is SGHVS, CDR2 FNYEAQ, per germline. The CDR3 contains 15 residues. CDR3 coding DNA: TGTGCCAGCAGCTTAAATCAAGGAAGTGGAAACACCATATATTTT. This translates into CASSLNQGSGNTIYF. Full variable domain (outside the CDR3, taken from reference TRBV7-6 and TRBJ1-3): GAGVSQSPRYKVTKRGQDVALRCDPISGHVSLYWYRQALGQGPEFLTYFNYEAQQDKSGLPNDRFSAERPEGSISTLTIQRTEQRDSAMYRCASSLNQGSGNTIYFGEGSWLTVV.

The chain couples TRBV29-1 to TRBJ2-7; no clear D gene. Germline CDR1 and CDR2: SQVTM and ANQGSEA. Trimming pared 3 bases from V and 4 bases from J, leaving 10 bases between. The CDR3 is made up of 12 amino acids. CDR3 in amino acids: CSVEVGTYEQYF. The CDR3 coding sequence is TGCAGCGTTGAGGTCGGAACTTACGAGCAGTACTTC.

The chain joins TRBV6-1 to TRBJ1-4; tentatively, D is TRBD1 (6 bases). Germline V gives CDR1 MNHNS, CDR2 SASEGT. This CDR3 is 14 amino acids long. V lost 8 bases to trimming and J lost 4 bases, with 14 bases between them. In DNA form, the CDR3 reads TGTGCCAGCGGGGGGGGCCGTCATAATGAAAAACTGTTTTTT. The encoded protein is CASGGGRHNEKLFF.

The V and J genes are TRBV6-1 and TRBJ2-7; the D is unclear. This CDR3 is 16 amino acids long. Germline assignment: CDR1 MNHNS and CDR2 SASEGT. Trimming removed 1 base from V and 4 bases from J, with 17 bases in between. CDR3 bases: TGTGCCAGCAGTGAAGATAAGGTGTTTTTGGGATACGAGCAGTACTTC. Its protein product is CASSEDKVFLGYEQYF.

The V call is TRBV27, the J call TRBJ2-3; no reliable D call. Between the trimmed V and J ends, which lost 4 bases and 14 bases, there was a span of 13 bases. Germline V gives CDR1 MNHEY, CDR2 SMNVEV (reference sequence). CDR3 length: 11 residues. For the CDR3, the DNA is TGTGCCAGCAGTTCTGGCTGGGGTCGGTATTTT. Translated, it gives CASSSGWGRYF.

A remark on this clonotype: One end of the junction is discordant with germline, which a read error may explain. This rearrangement joins TRBV7-6 to TRBJ1-6; 7 nucleotides line up with TRBD1. The CDR3 is 16 residues long. Germline V gene data show CDR1 as SGHVS and CDR2 as FNYEAQ. Written as DNA, the CDR3 is TGTGTCAGCAGTCCTACCCGACAGGGAGCGAATTCACCCCTCCACTTT. Residues: CVSSPTRQGANSPLHF.

The rearrangement uses TRBV7-8 and TRBJ2-7, with 9 nucleotides matching TRBD2. This CDR3 spans 14 amino acids. Germline V gene data show CDR1 as SGHVS and CDR2 as FQNEAQ. V was clipped by 5 bases and J by 3 bases; unmatched bases: 5. CDR3 sequence: CASSPRTSDYEQYF. As DNA, the CDR3 is TGTGCCAGCAGCCCAAGGACTAGCGACTACGAGCAGTACTTC.

The V gene is TRBV5-1, the J gene TRBJ2-7; tentatively, D is TRBD2 (6 bases). Germline V gene sequence: CDR1 SGHRS, CDR2 YFSETQ. The CDR3 totals 16 residues. Trimming pared 5 bases from V and 3 bases from J, leaving 21 bases between. CDR3 sequence reads: CASRGWGVASDYEQYF. CDR3 nucleotides: TGCGCCAGCAGGGGTTGGGGGGTAGCATCCGACTACGAGCAGTACTTC. The full variable domain, its missing parts supplied by reference TRBV5-1 and TRBJ2-7, is KAGVTQTPRYLIKTRGQQVTLSCSPISGHRSVSWYQQTPGQGLQFLFEYFSETQRNKGNFPGRFSGRQFSNSRSEMNVSTLELGDSALYLCASRGWGVASDYEQYFGPGTRLTVT.

For this clonotype: Relative to the germline gene, one junction end is altered; a read error may explain this. The V call is TRBV7-9, the J call TRBJ1-2, with D maybe TRBD1 (6 bases). CDR3 length equals 11 residues. In germline, CDR1 is SEHNR, CDR2 FQNEAQ (reference sequence). CDR3 DNA sequence: TGTGCCAGCGGCTTAGGACAGTTCTACACCTTC. It translates to CASGLGQFYTF.

As to this clonotype: This could be a read error, since a much larger clone is one nucleotide away. The rearrangement links TRBV12-3 or TRBV12-4 to TRBJ1-5; D uncertain. The CDR3 is 14 amino acids. DNA of the CDR3: TGTGCCAGCAGCGAGACGTATAGCATTCAGCCCCAGCATTTT. Amino acids: CASSETYSIQPQHF.

A few counts support this clonotype. The chain joins TRBV7-9 to TRBJ2-2, with D perhaps matching TRBD1 (5 bases). The V gene lost 3 bases and the J gene lost 3 bases, with 17 bases spanning the gap. Germline values: CDR1 SEHNR, CDR2 FQNEAQ (reference sequence). The CDR3 length is 17 residues. CDR3 in amino acids: CASSLPLPDKYTGELFF. The CDR3 DNA sequence: TGTGCCAGCAGCTTGCCTCTCCCGGACAAATACACCGGGGAGCTGTTTTTT.